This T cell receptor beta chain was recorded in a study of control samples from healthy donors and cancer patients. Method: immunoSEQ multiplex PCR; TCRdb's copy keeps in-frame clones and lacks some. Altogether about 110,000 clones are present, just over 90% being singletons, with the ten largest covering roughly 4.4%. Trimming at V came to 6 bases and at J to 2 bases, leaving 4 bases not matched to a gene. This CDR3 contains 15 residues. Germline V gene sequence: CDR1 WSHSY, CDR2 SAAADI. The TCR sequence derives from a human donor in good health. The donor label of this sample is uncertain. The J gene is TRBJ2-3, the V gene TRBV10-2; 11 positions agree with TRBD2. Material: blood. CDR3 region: CASSGTSGDTDTQYF. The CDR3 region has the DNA TGCGCCAGCAGCGGGACTAGCGGAGACACAGATACGCAGTATTTT.